The source of this T cell receptor (beta chain) is a study of blood T cell repertoires in COVID-19. The wider study: Samples representing acute and convalescent COVID-19 were sourced from the United States, Italy and Spain. Nucleic acid was either cDNA or gDNA, and it came from T cells, B-cell-depleted T cells, or PBMCs.

Clones were sequenced by immunoSEQ multiplex PCR, and TCRdb holds only the in-frame ones, with some missing. The sample records approximately 430,000 clones, approximately 90% being singletons. Germline V gene data show CDR1 as MNHEY and CDR2 as SVGAGI. CDR3 size: 16 residues. V was clipped by 0 bases and J by 3 bases; unmatched bases: 4. Sample: peripheral blood. This TCR derives from a woman aged 25-40 years with active or convalescent COVID-19. This rearrangement joins TRBV6-5 to TRBJ1-3, with 8 positions matching TRBD1. The DNA of the CDR3 is TGTGCCAGCAGTTACTCGAAACAGGGGGTTGGAAACACCATATATTTT. As protein: CASSYSKQGVGNTIYF.